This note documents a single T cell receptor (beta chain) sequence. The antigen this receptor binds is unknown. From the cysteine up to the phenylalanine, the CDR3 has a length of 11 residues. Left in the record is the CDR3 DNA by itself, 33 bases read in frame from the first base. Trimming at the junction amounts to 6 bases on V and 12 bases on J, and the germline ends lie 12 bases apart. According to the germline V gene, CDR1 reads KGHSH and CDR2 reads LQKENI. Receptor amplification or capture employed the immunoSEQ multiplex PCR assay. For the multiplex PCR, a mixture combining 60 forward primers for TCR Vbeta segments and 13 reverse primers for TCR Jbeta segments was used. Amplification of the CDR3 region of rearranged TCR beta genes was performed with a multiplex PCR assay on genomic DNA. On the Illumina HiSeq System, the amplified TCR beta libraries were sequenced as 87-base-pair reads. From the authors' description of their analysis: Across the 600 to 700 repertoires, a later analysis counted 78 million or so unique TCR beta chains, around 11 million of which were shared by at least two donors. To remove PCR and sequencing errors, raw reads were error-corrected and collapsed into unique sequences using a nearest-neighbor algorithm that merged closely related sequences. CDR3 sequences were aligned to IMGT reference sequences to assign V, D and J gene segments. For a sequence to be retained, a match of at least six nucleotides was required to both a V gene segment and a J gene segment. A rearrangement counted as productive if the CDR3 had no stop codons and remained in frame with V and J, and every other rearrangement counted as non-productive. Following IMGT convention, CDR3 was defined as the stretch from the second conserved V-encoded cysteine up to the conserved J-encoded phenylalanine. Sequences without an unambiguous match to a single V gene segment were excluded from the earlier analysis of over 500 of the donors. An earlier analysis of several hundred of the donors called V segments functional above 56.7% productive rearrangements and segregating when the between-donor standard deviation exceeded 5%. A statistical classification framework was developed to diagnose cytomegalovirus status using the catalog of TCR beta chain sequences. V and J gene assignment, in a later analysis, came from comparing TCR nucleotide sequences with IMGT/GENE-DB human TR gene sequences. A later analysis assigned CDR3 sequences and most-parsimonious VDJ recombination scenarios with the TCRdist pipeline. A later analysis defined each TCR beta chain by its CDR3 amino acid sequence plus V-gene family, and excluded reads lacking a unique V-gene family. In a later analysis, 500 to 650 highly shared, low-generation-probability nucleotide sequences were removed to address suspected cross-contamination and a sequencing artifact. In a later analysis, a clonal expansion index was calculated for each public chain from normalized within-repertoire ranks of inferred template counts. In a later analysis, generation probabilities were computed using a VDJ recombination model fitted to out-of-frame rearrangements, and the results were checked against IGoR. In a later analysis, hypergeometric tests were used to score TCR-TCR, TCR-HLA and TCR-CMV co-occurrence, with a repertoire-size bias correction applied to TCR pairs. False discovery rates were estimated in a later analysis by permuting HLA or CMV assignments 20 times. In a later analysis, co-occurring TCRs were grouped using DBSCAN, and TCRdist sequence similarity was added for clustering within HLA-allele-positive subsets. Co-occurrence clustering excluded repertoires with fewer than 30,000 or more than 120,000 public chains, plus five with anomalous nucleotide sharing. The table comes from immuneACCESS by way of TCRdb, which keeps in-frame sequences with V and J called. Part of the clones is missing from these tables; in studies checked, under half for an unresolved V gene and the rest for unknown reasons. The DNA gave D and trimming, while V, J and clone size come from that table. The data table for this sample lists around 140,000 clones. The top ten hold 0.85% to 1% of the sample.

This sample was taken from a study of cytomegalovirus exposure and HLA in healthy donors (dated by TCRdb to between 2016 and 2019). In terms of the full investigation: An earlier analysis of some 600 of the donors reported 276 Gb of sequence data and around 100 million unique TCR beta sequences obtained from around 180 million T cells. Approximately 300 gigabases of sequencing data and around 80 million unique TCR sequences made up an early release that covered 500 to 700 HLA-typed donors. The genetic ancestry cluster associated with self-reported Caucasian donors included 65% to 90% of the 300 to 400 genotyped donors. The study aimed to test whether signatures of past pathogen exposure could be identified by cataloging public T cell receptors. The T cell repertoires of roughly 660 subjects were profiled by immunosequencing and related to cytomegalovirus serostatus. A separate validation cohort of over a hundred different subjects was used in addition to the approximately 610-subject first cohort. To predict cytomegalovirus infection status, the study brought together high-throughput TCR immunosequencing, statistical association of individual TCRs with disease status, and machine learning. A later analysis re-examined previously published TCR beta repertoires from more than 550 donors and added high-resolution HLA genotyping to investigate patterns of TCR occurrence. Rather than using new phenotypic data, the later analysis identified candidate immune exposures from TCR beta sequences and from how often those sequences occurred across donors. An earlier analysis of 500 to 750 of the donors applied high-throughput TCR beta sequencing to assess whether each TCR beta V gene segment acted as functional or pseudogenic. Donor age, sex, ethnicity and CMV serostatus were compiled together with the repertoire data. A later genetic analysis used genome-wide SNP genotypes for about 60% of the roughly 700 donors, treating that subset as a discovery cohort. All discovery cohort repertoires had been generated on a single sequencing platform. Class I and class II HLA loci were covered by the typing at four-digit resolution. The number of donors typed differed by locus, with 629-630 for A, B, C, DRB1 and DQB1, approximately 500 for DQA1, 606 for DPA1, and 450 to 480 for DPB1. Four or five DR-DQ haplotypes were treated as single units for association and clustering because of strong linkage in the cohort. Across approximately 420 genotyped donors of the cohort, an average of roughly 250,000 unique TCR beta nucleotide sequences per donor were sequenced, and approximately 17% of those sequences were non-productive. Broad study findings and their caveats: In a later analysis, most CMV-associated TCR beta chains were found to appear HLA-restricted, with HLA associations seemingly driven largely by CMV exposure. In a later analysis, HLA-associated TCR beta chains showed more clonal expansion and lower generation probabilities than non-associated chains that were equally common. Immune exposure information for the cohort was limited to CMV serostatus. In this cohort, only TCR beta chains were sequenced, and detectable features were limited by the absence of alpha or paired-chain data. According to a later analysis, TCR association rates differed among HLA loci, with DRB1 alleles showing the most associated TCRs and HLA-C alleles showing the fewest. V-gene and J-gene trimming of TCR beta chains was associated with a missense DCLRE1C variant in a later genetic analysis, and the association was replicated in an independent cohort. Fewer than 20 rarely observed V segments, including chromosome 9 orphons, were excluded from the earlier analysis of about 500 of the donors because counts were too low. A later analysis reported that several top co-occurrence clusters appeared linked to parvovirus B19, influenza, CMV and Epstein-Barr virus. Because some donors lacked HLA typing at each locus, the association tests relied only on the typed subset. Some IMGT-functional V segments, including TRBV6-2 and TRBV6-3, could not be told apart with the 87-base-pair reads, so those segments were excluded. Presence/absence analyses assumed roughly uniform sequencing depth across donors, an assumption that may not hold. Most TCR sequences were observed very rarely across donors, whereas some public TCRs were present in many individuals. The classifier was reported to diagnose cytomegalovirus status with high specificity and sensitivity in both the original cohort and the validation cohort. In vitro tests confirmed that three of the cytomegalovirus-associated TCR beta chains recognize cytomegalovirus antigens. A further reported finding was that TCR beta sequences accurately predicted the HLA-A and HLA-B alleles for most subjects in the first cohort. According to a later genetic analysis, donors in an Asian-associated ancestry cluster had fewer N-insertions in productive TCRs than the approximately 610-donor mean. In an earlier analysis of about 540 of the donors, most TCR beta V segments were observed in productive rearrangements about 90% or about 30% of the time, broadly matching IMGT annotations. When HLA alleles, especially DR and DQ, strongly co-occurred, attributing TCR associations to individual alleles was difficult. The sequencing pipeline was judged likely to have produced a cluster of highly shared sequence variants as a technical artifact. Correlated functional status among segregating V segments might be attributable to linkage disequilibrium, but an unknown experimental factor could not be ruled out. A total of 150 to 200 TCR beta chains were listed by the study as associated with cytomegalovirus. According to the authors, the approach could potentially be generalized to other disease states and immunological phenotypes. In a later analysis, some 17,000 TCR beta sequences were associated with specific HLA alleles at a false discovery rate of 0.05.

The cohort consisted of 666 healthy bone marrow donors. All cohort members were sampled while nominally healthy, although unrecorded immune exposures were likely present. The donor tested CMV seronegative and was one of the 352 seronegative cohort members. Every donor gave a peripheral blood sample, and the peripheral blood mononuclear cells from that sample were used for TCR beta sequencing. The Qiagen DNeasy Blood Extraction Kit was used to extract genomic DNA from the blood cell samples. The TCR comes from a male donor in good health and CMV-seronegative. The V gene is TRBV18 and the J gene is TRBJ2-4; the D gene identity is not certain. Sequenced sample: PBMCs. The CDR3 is CASSDLGSQYF. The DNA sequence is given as TGTGCCAGCTCCGACTTAGGCTCTCAGTACTTC.